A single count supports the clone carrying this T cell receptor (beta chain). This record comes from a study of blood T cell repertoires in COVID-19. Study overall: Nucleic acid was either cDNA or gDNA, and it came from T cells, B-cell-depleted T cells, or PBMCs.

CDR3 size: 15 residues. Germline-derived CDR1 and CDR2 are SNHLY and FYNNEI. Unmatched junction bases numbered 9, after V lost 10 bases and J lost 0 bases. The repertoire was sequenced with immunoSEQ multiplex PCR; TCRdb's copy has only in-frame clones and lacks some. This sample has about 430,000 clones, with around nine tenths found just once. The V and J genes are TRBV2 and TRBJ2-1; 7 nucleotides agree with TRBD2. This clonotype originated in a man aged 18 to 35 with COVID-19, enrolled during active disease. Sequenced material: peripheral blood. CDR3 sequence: CATSAGGISYNEQFF. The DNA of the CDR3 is TGTGCCACCTCCGCCGGGGGGATCTCCTACAATGAGCAGTTCTTC.